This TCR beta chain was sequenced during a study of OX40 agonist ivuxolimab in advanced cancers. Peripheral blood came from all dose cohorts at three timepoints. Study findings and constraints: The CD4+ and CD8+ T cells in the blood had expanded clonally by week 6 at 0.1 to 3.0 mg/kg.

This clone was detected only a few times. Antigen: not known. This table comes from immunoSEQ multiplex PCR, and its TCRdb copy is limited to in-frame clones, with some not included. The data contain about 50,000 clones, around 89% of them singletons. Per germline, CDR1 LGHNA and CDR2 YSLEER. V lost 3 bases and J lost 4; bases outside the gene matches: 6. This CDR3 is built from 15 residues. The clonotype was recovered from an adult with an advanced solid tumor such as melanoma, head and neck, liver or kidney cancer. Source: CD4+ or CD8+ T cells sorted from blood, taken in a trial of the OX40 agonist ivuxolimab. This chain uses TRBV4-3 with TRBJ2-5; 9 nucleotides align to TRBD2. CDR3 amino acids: CASSQGGGAGETQYF. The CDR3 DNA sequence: TGCGCCAGCAGCCAGGGCGGGGGGGCAGGAGAGACCCAGTACTTC.